The clone carrying this TCR beta chain was seen a handful of times. Its cognate antigen is unknown. TCR beta CDR3 regions were amplified from RNA. First-round RT-PCR of the TCR CDR3 relied on the HTBI primer set. TCRdb re-derived calls from the multiplex PCR reads in MiXCR, one entry per CDR3 protein. The sample includes around 420,000 distinct CDR3 sequences, roughly 13% of them seen just once. No ophthalmopathy progression within 18 months constituted stable Graves' hyperthyroidism. Thyroid ultrasound and orbital computed tomography, with clinical symptoms and serum thyroxine and TRAb, informed diagnoses. The authors took PBMCs from 10 ml fresh peripheral blood. This sample was taken from a study of T cells in Graves' hyperthyroidism and ophthalmopathy. Study-level points and caveats: A median about 6 months before onset, the model predicted ophthalmopathy.

Germline CDR1 reads SEHNR; CDR2 reads FQNEAQ (reference sequence). The V end lost 3 bases, the J end lost 0 bases, and 5 bases lay between the germline ends. The CDR3 loop spans 13 amino acids. This receptor was obtained from a woman aged 18-30 years with Graves' hyperthyroidism. Sequenced sample: blood. The genes are TRBV7-9 and TRBJ1-1; D is unclear. The CDR3 protein is CASSFSMNTEAFF. The DNA of the CDR3 is TGTGCCAGCAGCTTTTCTATGAACACTGAAGCTTTCTTT.